This entry features one TCR beta chain sequence. The target of this receptor is not known. The input lacks base qualities; no much larger clone sits a single base away. The donors were healthy, HIV-negative adults with no recently reported acute infections or vaccinations. Every donor was a Caucasian adult living in Nashville, Tennessee, USA. CD4+ T cells were enriched by magnetic negative selection; naive cells were then positively selected on CD45RA, and the negative fraction formed the memory subset. After blood collection by leukapheresis, PBMCs were isolated using Ficoll-Histopaque density gradient centrifugation and then cryopreserved in the vapor phase of liquid nitrogen. Analytical flow cytometry was used to check the purity and quantity of every magnetically sorted T cell population. From each sorted fraction, genomic DNA was isolated and quantified by UV absorbance on a Nanodrop 2000c. Using the deep immunoSEQ assay, TCR CDR3 regions were amplified from genomic DNA by multiplex PCR. Extracted genomic DNA from each cell subset was distributed evenly across all wells of several immunoSEQ 96-well plates, and each plate was treated as a replicate. For sorted subsets, about 200 ng genomic DNA, equal to 30,000 to 35,000 T cell genomes, was loaded into each replicate PCR. The purified libraries were quantified using a Qubit 3.0 fluorometer, sized with a Bioanalyzer 2100, and then quantified again using the KAPA Library Quantification kit. Every immunoSEQ 96-well plate was sequenced on a separate single-read 150-cycle Illumina NextSeq 550 flow cell. Per the authors' processing: The immunoSEQ output contained only junctional sequences without quality scores, so filtering could not match that applied to full-length reads. Sequences were annotated with PyIR, a Python wrapper for IgBLAST v1.9, and V/J genes and CDR3 were assigned using IMGT germline references. Reads were filtered out if the reads had weak V/J assignments (E-value above 1e-6), no CDR3, stop codons, out-of-frame junctions, or ambiguous translated residues. V3J clonotypes were defined by identical inferred V gene, J gene, and CDR3 amino acid sequence. To compute the percentage overlap between repertoires, the number of shared unique clonotypes was divided by the size of the smaller repertoire. RTK rarefaction, the Chao1 estimator, and Recon v2.1 estimates of unobserved clonotypes were used to assess repertoire richness. Generation probabilities for all TCRbeta clonotypes obtained by the gDNA method from a handful of donors were computed using OLGA. TCRdb limited this immuneACCESS table to in-frame rearrangements with V and J called. A share of clones is missing; checked studies link under half to unresolved V genes, and the rest is unexplained. V, J and clone size are taken as reported in that table, and D and trimming were inferred from the DNA itself. The sample yields 950,000 to 1,300,000 clones; 65% to 75% were counted once. 1.5% of the sample comes from the top ten.

This sample was taken from a study of shared clonotypes between healthy human individuals (dated by TCRdb to the early 2020s). For context, the study as a whole: The cohort included three men and a couple of women between 18 and 49 years of age. Per donor, three plates each were used for CD4 naive and CD4 memory, two for CD8 naive, and one for CD8 memory. The study deeply sequenced blood TCR repertoires of roughly five healthy adults to estimate repertoire size and the extent of clonotype sharing between individuals. Different laboratories and diverse techniques were used to prepare libraries and sequence TCR repertoires, to increase sequencing depth and limit assay-specific biases. Between about 0.8 and 9.5 billion PBMCs per donor were obtained by leukapheresis. General conclusions and limits of the study: Higher generation probabilities were observed for clonotypes shared by all four sorted-subset donors than for non-shared clonotypes. Pairwise subsampling indicated that sequencing depth was expected to affect the degree of clonotype sharing among donors. Naive subsets generally had larger estimated clonotype richness than memory subsets did. Rarefaction of sorted-subset datasets indicated incomplete sequencing despite the large sequencing depth. Because the study included a small number of donors, the genetic and exposure-history diversity represented was limited. When several donors were compared, the shared fraction of clonotypes was about 5% for naive CD4, over 3% for naive CD8, 2.3% for memory CD4, and about 0.36% for memory CD8. Sampling was restricted to blood, and TCR repertoires in tissues likely differ from the TCR repertoires found in blood.

The CDR1 and CDR2 encoded by the germline V gene (reference sequence) are LNHNV and YYDKDF. The CDR3 runs 16 residues from the cysteine to the phenylalanine. The retained sequence is limited to the CDR3, 48 bases, with the frame set at the first base. After removal of 2 bases from V and 8 bases from J, the junction retains 10 bases not matched to a gene. Recombination joined TRBV15 with TRBJ2-1, with TRBD2 matching 9 junction bases. Material for sequencing was memory CD4+ T cells sorted from blood. The cell subset or site label for this specimen denotes: CD45RA-negative fraction. This sequence originates from a man between 18 and 29 years old in good health. This receptor carries the CDR3 CATSRHSGSGPHEQFF. The nucleotide sequence reads TGTGCCACCAGCAGACATAGCGGGAGCGGGCCCCATGAGCAGTTCTTC.